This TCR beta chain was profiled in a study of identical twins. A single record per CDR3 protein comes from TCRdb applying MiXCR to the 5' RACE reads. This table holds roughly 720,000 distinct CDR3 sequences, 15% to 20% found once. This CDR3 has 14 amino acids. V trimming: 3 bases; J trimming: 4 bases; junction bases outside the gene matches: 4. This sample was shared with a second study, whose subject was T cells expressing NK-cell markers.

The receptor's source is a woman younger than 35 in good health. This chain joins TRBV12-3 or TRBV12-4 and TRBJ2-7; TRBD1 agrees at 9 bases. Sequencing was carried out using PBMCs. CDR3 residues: CASSFGTGWYEQYF. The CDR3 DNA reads TGTGCCAGCAGTTTCGGGACAGGGTGGTACGAGCAGTACTTC.